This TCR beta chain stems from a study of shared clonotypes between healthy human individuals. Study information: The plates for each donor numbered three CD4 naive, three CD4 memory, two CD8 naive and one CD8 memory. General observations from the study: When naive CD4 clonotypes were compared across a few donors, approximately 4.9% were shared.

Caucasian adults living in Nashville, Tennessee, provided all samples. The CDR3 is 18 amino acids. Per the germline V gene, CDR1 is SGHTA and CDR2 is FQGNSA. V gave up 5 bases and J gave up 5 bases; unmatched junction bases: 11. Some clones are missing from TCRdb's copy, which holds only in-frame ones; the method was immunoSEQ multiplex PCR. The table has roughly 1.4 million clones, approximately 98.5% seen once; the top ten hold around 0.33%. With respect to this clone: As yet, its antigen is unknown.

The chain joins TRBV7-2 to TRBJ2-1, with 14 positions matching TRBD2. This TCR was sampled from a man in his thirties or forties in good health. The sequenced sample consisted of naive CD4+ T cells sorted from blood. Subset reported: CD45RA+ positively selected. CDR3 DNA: TGTGCCAGCAGCCCCCGGACTAGCGGGAGGCCCGTAAACAATGAGCAGTTCTTC. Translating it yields CASSPRTSGRPVNNEQFF.